Shown below are 32 T cell receptor beta chains from a single sample sequenced in a study of blood T cell repertoires in COVID-19. The assay was immunoSEQ multiplex PCR, and TCRdb's table has in-frame clones only and misses some. This table holds over 200,000 clones, roughly 88% found once. The specimen was PBMCs or T cells enriched from blood (not recorded which). Receptors were obtained from a woman aged 30 to 39 who had been exposed to COVID-19.

This clone has just a few counts. This sequence joins TRBV19 and TRBJ1-1; D not certain. This CDR3 has 14 amino acids. V was trimmed by 2 bases and J by 4 bases, leaving 11 bases between them. Germline-derived CDR1 and CDR2 are LNHDA and SQIVND (reference sequence). The CDR3 reads CASSIRMSGTEAFF. The CDR3 DNA follows: TGTGCCAGTAGTATACGGATGTCGGGCACTGAAGCTTTCTTT.

V is TRBV30 and J is TRBJ1-1; 7 bases are shared with TRBD1. This CDR3 region has 13 residues. CDR1 and CDR2 from the germline V gene are GTSNPN and SVGIG (reference sequence). V trimming: 5 bases; J trimming: 8 bases; junction bases outside the gene matches: 11. The CDR3 loop reads CAWQGGALPEAFF. The CDR3, as DNA: TGTGCCTGGCAAGGGGGCGCGTTACCCGAAGCTTTCTTT.

This chain connects TRBV18 to TRBJ1-5; 8 bases map to TRBD1. Unmatched junction bases numbered 11, after V lost 6 bases and J lost 7 bases. Looked up from germline, CDR1 is KGHSH and CDR2 is LQKENI. This CDR3 contains 15 residues. The CDR3, as DNA: TGTGCCAGCTCCCTCGACAGGGGTGGCACCCAGCCCCAGCATTTT. It translates to CASSLDRGGTQPQHF.

The V and J genes are TRBV30 and TRBJ2-1, with 10 bases lining up with TRBD2. The CDR3 is 20 amino acids. Germline V CDR1 and CDR2: GTSNPN, SVGIG (reference sequence). V gave up 0 bases and J gave up 3 bases; unmatched junction bases: 17. The DNA for the CDR3 is TGTGCCTGGAGTGTACGGTTTAGGAGGAGCGGGAGGGCCGACTACAATGAGCAGTTCTTC. Encoded protein: CAWSVRFRRSGRADYNEQFF.

CDR3 nucleotides: TGTGCCAGCAGCCTCGGACAGGGGGGCACAGATACGCAGTATTTT. Amino acid sequence: CASSLGQGGTDTQYF. The chain couples TRBV9 to TRBJ2-3, with 10 bases lining up with TRBD1. J was trimmed by 1 base and V by 4 bases; bases with no gene match: 3. From germline, CDR1 is SGDLS and CDR2 YYNGEE. The CDR3 loop spans 15 amino acids.

This clone has only one observation. The chain joins TRBV6-2 or TRBV6-3 to TRBJ2-5, with 14 bases fitting TRBD2. This CDR3 spans 20 amino acids. Germline V gene data show CDR1 as MNHEY and CDR2 as SVGEGT. Trimming removed 5 bases from V and 5 bases from J; junction bases left unmatched: 19. As DNA, the CDR3 is TGTGCCAGCAGTGTACGGAAAGGGACTAGCGGGAGCGGGGGTAGGGAGACCCAGTACTTC. This sequence encodes CASSVRKGTSGSGGRETQYF.

There are a few counts of this clone. V is TRBV13 and J is TRBJ2-4, with D possibly being TRBD2 (6 bases). The V end lost 5 bases, the J end lost 3 bases, and 17 bases lay between the germline ends. This CDR3 has 16 residues. Germline CDR1 PRHDT, CDR2 FYEKMQ (reference sequence). CDR3 region: CASSRGTLQDKNIQYF. For the CDR3, the DNA is TGTGCCAGCAGCCGCGGGACTCTCCAAGACAAAAACATTCAGTACTTC.

The rearrangement joins TRBV5-1 to TRBJ1-6; possible D gene TRBD1, 5 bases. The CDR3 is made up of 15 amino acids. The germline V gene has CDR1 SGHRS and CDR2 YFSETQ. V lost 0 bases to trimming and J lost 7 bases, with 11 bases between them. CDR3 nucleotides: TGCGCCAGCAGCTTGGATGGTGGGGGGAATTCACCCCTCCACTTT. Protein: CASSLDGGGNSPLHF.

The chain uses TRBV12-3 or TRBV12-4 and TRBJ1-1; 7 nucleotides align to TRBD1. The CDR3 totals 12 residues. V dropped 4 bases and J dropped 9; count of bases not matched to a gene: 5. CDR3 nucleotide sequence: TGTGCCAGCAGTTGGCCGGGACAGAAAGCTTTCTTT. Translating gives CASSWPGQKAFF.

The chain is built from TRBV28 and TRBJ2-1, with TRBD1 as a possible D gene (6 bases). With 6 bases removed from V and 0 bases from J, the gap between germline ends came to 27 bases. The length of the CDR3 is 20 residues. Germline CDR1 and CDR2: MDHEN and SYDVKM. The CDR3, as DNA: TGTGCCAGCAGGCCAAAAACAGGGAAGGGTTACGTGAGCTCCTACAATGAGCAGTTCTTC. Translating it yields CASRPKTGKGYVSSYNEQFF.

V is TRBV2 and J is TRBJ1-1; D unresolved. The CDR3 runs to 14 residues. The germline CDR1 and CDR2 sequences are SNHLY and FYNNEI. Trimming removed 1 base from V and 5 bases from J, with 11 bases in between. For the CDR3, the DNA is TGTGCCAGCAGTGAAGAAATAGCGCGGACTGAAGCTTTCTTT. Its protein is CASSEEIARTEAFF. The variable domain in full, completed from reference TRBV2 and TRBJ1-1, reads EPEVTQTPSHQVTQMGQEVILRCVPISNHLYFYWYRQILGQKVEFLVSFYNNEISEKSEIFDDQFSVERPDGSNFTLKIRSTKLEDSAMYFCASSEEIARTEAFFGQGTRLTVV.

V is TRBV5-1 and J is TRBJ2-3, with 8 bases aligning to TRBD2. From germline, CDR1 is SGHRS and CDR2 YFSETQ. V lost 0 bases to trimming and J lost 6 bases; unmatched junction nucleotides: 3. CDR3 length equals 14 residues. The CDR3 DNA reads TGCGCCAGCAGCTTGGAAGCGGGAGCGGATACGCAGTATTTT. Encoded protein: CASSLEAGADTQYF. Based on the CDR3 plus reference TRBV5-1 and TRBJ2-3, the full variable domain is KAGVTQTPRYLIKTRGQQVTLSCSPISGHRSVSWYQQTPGQGLQFLFEYFSETQRNKGNFPGRFSGRQFSNSRSEMNVSTLELGDSALYLCASSLEAGADTQYFGPGTRLTVL.

The chain carries TRBV27 and TRBJ2-1; tentative D call: TRBD2 (6 bases). Germline values: CDR1 MNHEY, CDR2 SMNVEV (reference sequence). The V end lost 4 bases, the J end lost 8 bases, and 21 bases lay between the germline ends. The length of the CDR3 is 16 residues. CDR3 residues: CASSSLGGSFIYEQFF. In nucleotides, the CDR3 is TGTGCCAGCAGTTCCCTCGGGGGTTCTTTTATCTATGAGCAGTTCTTC.

The chain employs TRBV18 and TRBJ2-3; D unresolved. V was clipped by 3 bases and J by 5 bases, with 9 bases between them. The CDR3 runs to 13 residues. Germline lookup yields CDR1 KGHSH and CDR2 LQKENI. The CDR3 region has the DNA TGTGCCAGCTCACCGTTTAGTGGAGATACGCAGTATTTT. Residues: CASSPFSGDTQYF.

This clone was counted only a few times. This chain uses TRBV19 with TRBJ2-2; TRBD1 matches 7 bases. CDR3 length equals 16 residues. V lost 4 bases, J lost 3 bases, and 8 bases stayed unmatched. The germline CDR1 and CDR2 sequences are LNHDA and SQIVND (reference sequence). The CDR3 spells CASSTKTGRYTGELFF. In nucleotides, the CDR3 is TGTGCCAGTAGTACCAAGACAGGGAGATACACCGGGGAGCTGTTTTTT. The complete variable domain, with remaining parts taken from reference TRBV19 and TRBJ2-2, reads DGGITQSPKYLFRKEGQNVTLSCEQNLNHDAMYWYRQDPGQGLRLIYYSQIVNDFQKGDIAEGYSVSREKKESFPLTVTSAQKNPTAFYLCASSTKTGRYTGELFFGEGSRLTVL.

This chain uses TRBV6-5 with TRBJ1-3, with D perhaps TRBD1 (5 bases). V was trimmed by 6 bases and J by 0 bases, leaving 12 bases between them. CDR1 and CDR2 from the germline V gene are MNHEY and SVGAGI. This CDR3 has 15 residues. This CDR3 reads CASRLDSLSGNTIYF. The CDR3 DNA is TGTGCCAGCAGACTCGACAGCCTCTCTGGAAACACCATATATTTT.

The V call is TRBV28, the J call TRBJ1-2; TRBD1 agrees at 9 bases. CDR3 length: 17 residues. Trimming at V came to 2 bases and at J to 7 bases, leaving 14 bases not matched to a gene. The germline gives CDR1 MDHEN, CDR2 SYDVKM. The CDR3 DNA reads TGTGCCAGCAGTTTAGGGCCCCGGGACAGGGAGGGATCTGGCTACACCTTC. Translated: CASSLGPRDREGSGYTF.

The V call is TRBV27, the J call TRBJ1-6, with no clear D. CDR1 is MNHEY and CDR2 is SMNVEV in the germline V gene (reference sequence). Deletions cut 6 bases from V and 0 bases from J, with 9 bases between. This CDR3 has 15 residues. The CDR3 sequence: CASSVLSSYNSPLHF. Written as DNA, the CDR3 is TGTGCCAGCAGCGTCCTAAGCTCCTATAATTCACCCCTCCACTTT.

This clone was found a few times. The V and J genes are TRBV10-3 and TRBJ1-4; tentative D call: TRBD1 (6 bases). CDR3 length equals 15 residues. The ends were cut back, 0 bases at V and 8 bases at J, with 13 bases in the middle. CDR1 is ENHRY, CDR2 SYGVKD, per germline. CDR3 loop: CAISESGGRGEKLFF. The CDR3 DNA sequence: TGTGCCATCAGTGAGTCGGGGGGGCGTGGAGAAAAACTGTTTTTT.

V usage is TRBV30 and J usage is TRBJ2-3; maybe TRBD2 (5 bases). Germline-derived CDR1 and CDR2 are GTSNPN and SVGIG (reference sequence). V was pared by 0 bases and J by 3 bases, with 13 bases between. There are 15 residues in the CDR3. The CDR3 spells CAWSVMEVWTDTQYF. The CDR3 coding sequence is TGTGCCTGGAGTGTAATGGAGGTATGGACAGATACGCAGTATTTT.

The CDR3 sequence is CASSVGLAGVAYNEQFF. Written as DNA, the CDR3 is TGTGCCAGCAGTGTGGGACTAGCGGGAGTAGCGTACAATGAGCAGTTCTTC. The chain joins TRBV2 to TRBJ2-1; 14 bases are shared with TRBD2. V lost 4 bases and J lost 4; bases outside the gene matches: 6. Looked up from germline, CDR1 is SNHLY and CDR2 is FYNNEI. This CDR3 is 17 amino acids long.

This chain links TRBV5-1 with TRBJ1-2; D unclear. The V gene lost 0 bases and the J gene lost 4 bases, with 13 bases spanning the gap. Germline V gene data show CDR1 as SGHRS and CDR2 as YFSETQ. CDR3 length: 15 amino acids. Here the CDR3 reads CASSLVTGSSYGYTF. DNA for the CDR3: TGCGCCAGCAGCTTGGTTACGGGTTCCAGCTATGGCTACACCTTC.

The rearrangement uses TRBV5-1 and TRBJ2-5; tentatively, D is TRBD1 (6 bases). V gave up 4 bases and J gave up 5 bases, with 15 bases separating them. From germline, CDR1 is SGHRS and CDR2 YFSETQ. CDR3 length: 14 residues. The CDR3 DNA reads TGCGCCAGCAGCCTGAGGTATGACAGGGAGACCCAGTACTTC. Protein product: CASSLRYDRETQYF.

The chain combines TRBV4-1 with TRBJ2-1; no clear D gene. The germline CDR1 and CDR2 sequences are MGHRA and YSYEKL. The CDR3 is 16 residues long. The ends were cut back, 4 bases at V and 0 bases at J, with 13 bases in the middle. CDR3 sequence (DNA): TGCGCCAGCAGCCCCACGACTCGAAGCTCCTACAATGAGCAGTTCTTC. This sequence encodes CASSPTTRSSYNEQFF.

The CDR3 nucleotides are TGTGCCAGCAGTTCCCGGAACAGGGGGCTGGACCAAGAGACCCAGTACTTC. This codes for CASSSRNRGLDQETQYF. The rearrangement links TRBV28 to TRBJ2-5; TRBD1 agrees at 9 bases. The CDR3 covers 17 residues. After removal of 4 bases from V and 0 bases from J, the junction contained 9 bases not matched to a gene. Per germline, CDR1 MDHEN and CDR2 SYDVKM.

J is TRBJ2-7 and V is TRBV2; a possible D gene is TRBD2 (5 bases). CDR3 length: 11 amino acids. The germline gives CDR1 SNHLY, CDR2 FYNNEI. V was shortened by 4 bases and J by 6 bases, with 7 bases between the two germline ends. The CDR3 bases are TGTGCCAGCAGTGTGGGGAGCGAGCAGTACTTC. Protein: CASSVGSEQYF.

The chain uses TRBV27 and TRBJ2-1; perhaps TRBD1 as D (5 bases). The CDR3 has 12 residues. Looked up from germline, CDR1 is MNHEY and CDR2 is SMNVEV (reference sequence). Trimming pared 7 bases from V and 4 bases from J, leaving 8 bases between. In nucleotides, the CDR3 is TGTGCCAGCAATGGACAATACAATGAGCAGTTCTTC. It is translated as CASNGQYNEQFF.

The V and J genes are TRBV14 and TRBJ1-1; no clear D. Trimming left V 3 bases short and J 3 bases short, with 8 bases between. Germline V CDR1 and CDR2: SGHDN, FVKESK. The CDR3 is 13 residues long. The CDR3 loop is CASSQELDTEAFF. The CDR3 nucleotides are TGTGCCAGCAGCCAGGAGCTGGACACTGAAGCTTTCTTT.

The gene calls are TRBV7-2 and TRBJ2-1; 8 bases fit TRBD2. The CDR3 is made up of 17 amino acids. Germline values: CDR1 SGHTA, CDR2 FQGNSA. V shed 2 bases, J shed 3 bases, and the junction held 9 bases outside the gene matches. CDR3 residues: CASSLSPQTSVYNEQFF. In DNA, the CDR3 is TGTGCCAGCAGCTTATCCCCACAGACTAGCGTCTACAATGAGCAGTTCTTC.

V usage is TRBV28 and J usage is TRBJ2-7, with 9 bases lining up with TRBD2. The CDR3 totals 15 residues. CDR1 MDHEN and CDR2 SYDVKM come from the germline V gene. V lost 3 bases and J lost 2; bases outside the gene matches: 5. The CDR3 sequence is CASSFRGRAPYEQYF. For the CDR3, the DNA is TGTGCCAGCAGTTTTCGCGGGAGGGCCCCCTACGAGCAGTACTTC.

CDR3 protein: CASSPRGQGPMNTEAFF. The CDR3 DNA sequence: TGCGCCAGCAGCCCCCGGGGACAGGGCCCCATGAACACTGAAGCTTTCTTT. The chain is built from TRBV4-1 and TRBJ1-1; 9 bases are shared with TRBD1. The CDR3 covers 17 residues. Germline trimming cut 4 bases from V and 0 bases from J; bases unmatched to any gene: 9. Germline V gives CDR1 MGHRA, CDR2 YSYEKL.

This sequence joins TRBV4-2 and TRBJ2-1; 14 nucleotides line up with TRBD2. Germline CDR1 reads LGHNA; CDR2 reads YNFKEQ. This CDR3 comprises 21 residues. The trim removed 1 base at V and 0 bases at J, leaving 11 bases unmatched. In DNA, the CDR3 is TGTGCCAGCAGCCAAGCCCCCGGGACTAGCGGGAGCTTGGGCTCCTACAATGAGCAGTTCTTC. Translated: CASSQAPGTSGSLGSYNEQFF.